This T cell receptor (beta chain) was documented in a study of cytomegalovirus exposure and HLA in healthy donors. Notes on this clone: What it binds is not known.

The germline V and J ends were trimmed by 5 bases and 6 bases, with 12 bases remaining between them. This CDR3 is built from 13 residues. CDR1 and CDR2 from the germline V gene are KGHSH and LQKENI. General study results and limits: Excluded: some indistinguishable V segments such as TRBV6-2 and TRBV6-3.

PCR was performed using 60 Vbeta and 13 Jbeta primers. In the original processing: A follow-up analysis tallied about 88 million unique TCR beta chains, roughly 11 million shared. Profiled with immunoSEQ multiplex PCR; TCRdb holds only in-frame clones, not every one. V and J calls and clone size are copied from that table; D and trimming were computed from the DNA. The sample holds 150,000 or so clones, about 77% seen once. What was sequenced was PBMCs. The sequence derives from a male donor in good health and CMV-seronegative. The chain joins TRBV18 to TRBJ2-3; maybe TRBD1 (6 bases). The CDR3 region is CASSAYREDTQYF. DNA for the CDR3: TGTGCCAGCTCAGCCTACAGGGAGGATACGCAGTATTTT.